Sequencing of this T cell receptor (beta chain) was carried out in a study of blood T cell repertoires in COVID-19. Enrolment of Seattle patients took place during active infection, and they were followed longitudinally. In germline, CDR1 is MNHNS, CDR2 SASEGT. Germline trimming cut 0 bases from V and 11 bases from J; bases unmatched to any gene: 4. The length of the CDR3 is 13 residues. Sequencing was performed with immunoSEQ multiplex PCR; in TCRdb, only in-frame clones are kept and a portion is missing. This table holds about 210,000 clones, around 84% found once. The chain recombines TRBV6-1 with TRBJ1-2; 9 bases are shared with TRBD1. The sequenced sample consisted of peripheral blood. The clonotype was recovered from a woman of 80 years or more with COVID-19, enrolled during active disease. The CDR3 DNA follows: TGTGCCAGCAGTGAAGCGGGACAGGGAGGGTACACCTTC. Residues: CASSEAGQGGYTF.